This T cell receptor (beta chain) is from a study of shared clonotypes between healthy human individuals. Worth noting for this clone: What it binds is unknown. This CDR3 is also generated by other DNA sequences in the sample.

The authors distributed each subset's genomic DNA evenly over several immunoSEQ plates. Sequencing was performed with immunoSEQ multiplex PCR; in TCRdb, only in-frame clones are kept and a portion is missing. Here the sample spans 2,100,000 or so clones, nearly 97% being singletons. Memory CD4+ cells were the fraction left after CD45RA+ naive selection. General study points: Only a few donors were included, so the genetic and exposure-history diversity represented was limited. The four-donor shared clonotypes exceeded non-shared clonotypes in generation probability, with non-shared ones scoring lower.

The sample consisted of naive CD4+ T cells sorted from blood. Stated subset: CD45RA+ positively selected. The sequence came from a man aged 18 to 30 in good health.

This CDR3 reads CASSLGGYGYTF. For the CDR3, the DNA is TGTGCCAGCAGTTTAGGGGGATATGGCTACACCTTC. The V call is TRBV28, the J call TRBJ1-2; a weak D match, TRBD1 (5 bases). The V end lost 2 bases, the J end lost 5 bases, and 6 bases lay between the germline ends. This CDR3 has 12 amino acids. Germline V gene sequence: CDR1 MDHEN, CDR2 SYDVKM.